One and the same sample provided the 23 T cell receptor beta chains below, sequenced in a study of shared clonotypes between healthy human individuals. This table comes from immunoSEQ multiplex PCR, and its TCRdb copy is limited to in-frame clones, with some not included. The repertoire includes hundreds of thousands of clones, approximately 79% of them detected once, and roughly 1.7% sits in the top ten. Input material: memory CD4+ T cells sorted from blood. This sample's subset: CD45RA-negative fraction. These receptor sequences come from a woman aged 25 to 39 in good health.

The chain combines TRBV6-1 with TRBJ2-6; D call uncertain. The CDR3 contains 16 residues. Deletions cut 2 bases from V and 1 base from J, with 9 bases between. Germline V gives CDR1 MNHNS, CDR2 SASEGT. The CDR3 reads CASSEWLGSGANVLTF. In DNA form, the CDR3 reads TGTGCCAGCAGTGAATGGCTGGGTTCTGGGGCCAACGTCCTGACTTTC.

This chain links TRBV11-2 with TRBJ1-4; D not certain. The CDR3 is made up of 13 amino acids. Germline V lookup: CDR1 SGHAT, CDR2 FQNNGV. V was pared by 9 bases and J by 7 bases, with 15 bases between. The CDR3 DNA reads as TGTGCCAGTGAGAGGGCCTGGGGTGAAAAACTGTTTTTT. Residues: CASERAWGEKLFF.

V and J are TRBV6-6 and TRBJ1-4; 8 bases align to TRBD1. With 4 bases clipped from V and 5 bases from J, the junction kept 6 bases outside the gene matches. Germline loops: CDR1 MNHNY, CDR2 SVGAGI (reference sequence). This CDR3 has 15 amino acids. The CDR3 here is CASSSGQGRNEKLFF. CDR3 sequence (DNA): TGTGCCAGCAGTTCTGGACAGGGTAGAAATGAAAAACTGTTTTTT.

Details on this clone: A read error may be the cause here, since a much bigger clone is one base away. The chain joins TRBV7-3 to TRBJ2-5; perhaps TRBD1 as D (5 bases). The CDR3 length is 13 residues. V lost 3 bases to trimming and J lost 5 bases, with 10 bases between them. CDR1 and CDR2 from the germline V gene are SGHTA and FQGTGA. CDR3 nucleotides: TGTGCCAGCAGCTTCAGGGCGAGGGAGACCCAGTACTTC. Residues: CASSFRARETQYF.

The CDR3 DNA is TGTGCCAGCTCACTCCCTTCTGGCGAGCAGTACTTC. This codes for CASSLPSGEQYF. The rearrangement uses TRBV18 and TRBJ2-7; D unclear. V dropped 4 bases and J dropped 6 bases, with 10 bases sitting between them. Germline V gives CDR1 KGHSH, CDR2 LQKENI. The CDR3 covers 12 residues.

This clone was observed a few times. This chain links TRBV4-1 with TRBJ1-2; 7 bases are a match to TRBD1. CDR3 size: 15 residues. Trimming removed 4 bases from V and 2 bases from J; junction bases left unmatched: 7. Germline V gives CDR1 MGHRA, CDR2 YSYEKL. The CDR3 here is CASSRGGPENYGYTF. CDR3 sequence (DNA): TGCGCCAGCAGCCGAGGGGGCCCCGAAAACTATGGCTACACCTTC.

CDR3 sequence: CASNLGPTLRTEAFF. CDR3 DNA sequence: TGTGCCAGTAACCTAGGGCCTACTCTGAGGACTGAAGCTTTCTTT. The V and J genes are TRBV19 and TRBJ1-1; the D is unclear. The CDR3 is 15 residues long. CDR1 and CDR2 (germline): LNHDA, SQIVND (reference sequence). The germline V and J ends were trimmed by 7 bases and 5 bases, with 20 bases remaining between them.

The chain combines TRBV18 with TRBJ1-2; weak D call: TRBD1 (6 bases). Trimming removed 3 bases from V and 8 bases from J, with 19 bases in between. The germline V gene has CDR1 KGHSH and CDR2 LQKENI. The CDR3 has 15 amino acids. The CDR3 here is CASSPTGTPVEGYTF. The CDR3 bases are TGTGCCAGCTCACCTACCGGGACACCCGTGGAGGGCTACACCTTC.

The gene calls are TRBV18 and TRBJ1-2, with a weak D call TRBD1 (6 bases). Trimming removed 2 bases from V and 0 bases from J, with 16 bases in between. The germline V gene encodes CDR1 KGHSH and CDR2 LQKENI. The CDR3 is 17 amino acids. CDR3 DNA sequence: TGTGCCAGCTCACCATTTGACAGGTCGTTTACTAACTATGGCTACACCTTC. Amino acid sequence: CASSPFDRSFTNYGYTF. Full variable domain (outside the CDR3, taken from reference TRBV18 and TRBJ1-2): NAGVMQNPRHLVRRRGQEARLRCSPMKGHSHVYWYRQLPEEGLKFMVYLQKENIIDESGMPKERFSAEFPKEGPSILRIQQVVRGDSAAYFCASSPFDRSFTNYGYTFGSGTRLTVV.

The chain recombines TRBV7-8 with TRBJ2-7; D remains unclear. Between the trimmed V and J ends, which lost 5 bases and 5 bases, there was a span of 10 bases. CDR3 size: 12 residues. Germline values: CDR1 SGHVS, CDR2 FQNEAQ. The CDR3 reads CASSPERNEQYF. DNA of the CDR3: TGTGCCAGCAGCCCCGAACGGAACGAGCAGTACTTC. Complete variable domain (other parts from reference TRBV7-8 and TRBJ2-7): GAGVSQSPRYKVAKRGQDVALRCDPISGHVSLFWYQQALGQGPEFLTYFQNEAQLDKSGLPSDRFFAERPEGSVSTLKIQRTQQEDSAVYLCASSPERNEQYFGPGTRLTVT.

The chain is built from TRBV4-2 and TRBJ2-1; D gene unclear. V lost 0 bases and J 0 bases, leaving 12 bases between the germline ends. CDR1 and CDR2 from the germline V gene are LGHNA and YNFKEQ. The CDR3 runs to 17 residues. CDR3 DNA sequence: TGTGCCAGCAGCCAAGATTCCAGCGCCAGCTCCTACAATGAGCAGTTCTTC. Translated: CASSQDSSASSYNEQFF.

This chain connects TRBV2 to TRBJ1-1, with D unclear. The CDR3 covers 11 residues. CDR1 and CDR2 from the germline V gene are SNHLY and FYNNEI. V shed 4 bases and J shed 5 bases, with 5 bases lying between them. Here the CDR3 DNA reads TGTGCCAGCAGTGCGGAAACTGAAGCTTTCTTT. Residues: CASSAETEAFF.

The rearrangement uses TRBV5-4 and TRBJ2-2, with TRBD1 identical over 7 bases. Germline V gene data show CDR1 as SGHNT and CDR2 as YYREEE (reference sequence). The CDR3 length is 15 residues. J was trimmed by 3 bases and V by 2 bases; bases with no gene match: 4. CDR3 residues: CASSFDRDDTGELFF. The CDR3 nucleotides read TGTGCCAGCAGCTTCGACAGGGACGACACCGGGGAGCTGTTTTTT.

This clone has only one observation. The chain uses TRBV6-5 and TRBJ2-3; weak D call: TRBD2 (6 bases). Trimming pared 8 bases from V and 3 bases from J, leaving 18 bases between. The germline gives CDR1 MNHEY, CDR2 SVGAGI. The CDR3 runs 15 residues. CDR3 coding DNA: TGTGCCAGCTCAAGATCTGGAGGGGAGACAGATACGCAGTATTTT. Residues: CASSRSGGETDTQYF.

The rearrangement uses TRBV2 and TRBJ1-5; D call uncertain. Germline V gives CDR1 SNHLY, CDR2 FYNNEI. The V and J ends lost 2 bases and 5 bases respectively, with 10 bases between them. This CDR3 is 14 amino acids long. CDR3 region: CASSENYSHQPQHF. The CDR3 nucleotides read TGTGCCAGCAGTGAAAATTACAGTCATCAGCCCCAGCATTTT.

The table lists this clone with a count of one. The genes are TRBV2 and TRBJ2-1; TRBD2 matches 13 bases. The CDR3 sequence is 14 residues long. V lost 8 bases, J lost 8 bases, and 6 bases stayed unmatched. Germline-derived CDR1 and CDR2 are SNHLY and FYNNEI. In nucleotides, the CDR3 is TGTGCCAGCGAACTAGCGGGAGGGAGTGATGAGCAGTTCTTC. Residues: CASELAGGSDEQFF.

The chain uses TRBV15 and TRBJ1-5, with D hard to call. Germline loops: CDR1 LNHNV, CDR2 YYDKDF (reference sequence). CDR3 length equals 16 residues. V was clipped by 0 bases and J by 4 bases, with 13 bases between them. The chain's CDR3 is CATSRDHLSANQPQHF. The CDR3 DNA reads as TGTGCCACCAGCAGAGATCATCTCAGCGCGAATCAGCCCCAGCATTTT.

J is TRBJ2-3 and V is TRBV25-1; 7 bases align to TRBD1. This CDR3 has 16 residues. Germline assignment: CDR1 MGHDK and CDR2 SYGVNS. Trimming at V came to 2 bases and at J to 2 bases, leaving 7 bases not matched to a gene. CDR3 DNA: TGTGCCAGCAGTGAACCTTTGACAGGGACCACAGATACGCAGTATTTT. Translation: CASSEPLTGTTDTQYF.

The rearrangement joins TRBV9 to TRBJ2-7, with 8 bases fitting TRBD2. The CDR3 has 17 residues. V shed 4 bases and J 2 bases; nucleotides not matched to a gene: 14. Germline V CDR1 and CDR2: SGDLS, YYNGEE. Here the CDR3 DNA reads TGTGCCAGCAGCCGGATAACGGGACTAGTAACTCCCTACGAGCAGTACTTC. The encoded protein is CASSRITGLVTPYEQYF. The variable domain in full, with the rest retrieved from reference TRBV9 and TRBJ2-7, is DSGVTQTPKHLITATGQRVTLRCSPRSGDLSVYWYQQSLDQGLQFLIQYYNGEERAKGNILERFSAQQFPDLHSELNLSSLELGDSALYFCASSRITGLVTPYEQYFGPGTRLTVT.

The chain is built from TRBV30 and TRBJ2-1, with no clear D. The CDR3 spans 12 residues. Per the germline V gene, CDR1 is GTSNPN and CDR2 is SVGIG (reference sequence). V was trimmed by 4 bases and J by 7 bases, leaving 11 bases between them. CDR3 loop: CAWIPKLNEQFF. The CDR3 DNA is TGTGCCTGGATCCCCAAATTGAATGAGCAGTTCTTC.

Note on this clone: Other DNA sequences in the same sample also yield this CDR3. The chain joins TRBV10-3 to TRBJ2-7; D is possibly TRBD2 (5 bases). V was trimmed by 0 bases and J by 7 bases, leaving 7 bases between them. Germline V lookup: CDR1 ENHRY, CDR2 SYGVKD. The CDR3 is 12 amino acids. The CDR3 bases are TGTGCCATCAGTGAGTCGACGGGGGAGCAGTACTTC. Translated: CAISESTGEQYF.

The chain is built from TRBV9 and TRBJ1-6; TRBD1 agrees at 9 bases. J gave up 6 bases and V 4 bases, and 2 bases lay outside the gene matches. CDR1 is SGDLS, CDR2 YYNGEE, per germline. The CDR3 totals 14 residues. The CDR3 nucleotides read TGTGCCAGCAGCCCGGGACAGGGTAATTCACCCCTCCACTTT. Translation: CASSPGQGNSPLHF.

The table lists this clone with many counts. This specimen includes other DNA sequences encoding the same CDR3. This chain links TRBV2 with TRBJ2-6; D is uncertain. The CDR3 runs to 14 residues. V lost 5 bases, J lost 2 bases, and 7 bases lay in between. In germline, CDR1 is SNHLY, CDR2 FYNNEI. The CDR3 loop is CASSLRTGANVLTF. The CDR3 region has the DNA TGTGCCAGCAGTCTTCGAACTGGGGCCAACGTCCTGACTTTC.